These 2 T cell receptor beta chains came from one sample sequenced in a study of T cells after yellow fever vaccination. From the 5' RACE reads, TCRdb called clonotypes with MiXCR, one entry per CDR3 protein. The repertoire holds around 320,000 distinct CDR3 sequences, with 3.5% to 4.5% as singletons. The sequences come from PBMCs, collected 15 days after the yellow fever booster vaccination. These receptors were obtained from a man aged 18 to 30 who received the YFV17D yellow fever vaccine.

There are many counts of this clonotype. CDR3 region: CSVEVTPISGYTF. The CDR3 DNA sequence: TGCAGCGTTGAGGTGACCCCTATTTCTGGTTACACCTTC. V usage is TRBV29-1 and J usage is TRBJ1-2; D ambiguous. Germline V gene lookup returns CDR1 SQVTM and CDR2 ANQGSEA. Between the trimmed V and J ends, which lost 3 bases and 11 bases, there was a span of 19 bases. The CDR3 contains 13 residues.

The sample holds a few counts of this clonotype. The gene calls are TRBV18 and TRBJ2-3; maybe TRBD2 (5 bases). V lost 0 bases and J 1 base, leaving 11 bases between the germline ends. The CDR3 consists of 16 residues. From germline, CDR1 is KGHSH and CDR2 LQKENI. The CDR3 is CASSPPWGDGTDTQYF. In DNA, the CDR3 is TGTGCCAGCTCACCACCCTGGGGAGACGGCACAGATACGCAGTATTTT.